This TCR beta chain was sequenced during a study of blood T cell repertoires in COVID-19. Study details: Italy, Spain and the United States were the sources of the convalescent and acute COVID-19 samples. The cDNA or gDNA used as material had been derived from T cells, B-cell-depleted T cells, or PBMCs.

Original handling: It was from reference gene primer amplification that nucleated cell counts were estimated. Assay: immunoSEQ multiplex PCR; the TCRdb copy retains only in-frame clones and omits some. V and J calls and clone size are as listed in that table; D and trimming were resolved from the DNA. The sample comprises over 200,000 clones, approximately 90% of which are singletons, and approximately 6.1% rests with the top ten. Germline V gene lookup returns CDR1 SNHLY and CDR2 FYNNEI. Trimming pared 1 base from V and 8 bases from J, leaving 11 bases between. The CDR3 runs 13 residues. The material sequenced was peripheral blood. The chain uses TRBV2 and TRBJ1-2, with D possibly TRBD1 on 6 matching bases. This clonotype was obtained from an elderly man with acute or convalescent COVID-19. For the CDR3, the DNA is TGTGCCAGCAGTGAAGACAGGGCGCAAGGCTACACCTTC. Protein product: CASSEDRAQGYTF.